This record concerns one TCR beta chain sequence. Its antigen is unidentified. The data were taken from a study of lymphopenia after photon versus proton radiotherapy. Study conclusions and caveats: A bigger post-nadir fall in TCR diversity correlated inversely with survival time in deceased patients. Only patients who died were analyzed for survival; proton advantage is unproven.

The V segment lost 3 bases and the J segment 7 bases; nucleotides outside the gene matches: 11. The CDR3 has 16 residues. Germline CDR1 reads MNHEY; CDR2 reads SMNVEV (reference sequence). Profiling relied on immunoSEQ multiplex PCR, and the TCRdb table lists in-frame clones only, not all of them. The sample lists 50,000 to 60,000 clones, more than 90% occurring once. The source of this sequence is a middle-aged woman with cholangiocarcinoma. This chain links TRBV27 with TRBJ2-1; TRBD2 matches 8 bases. This specimen was peripheral blood, taken from a patient treated with photon-based radiotherapy. The CDR3 is CASSFVRAGELNEQFF. As DNA, the CDR3 is TGTGCCAGCAGTTTCGTTAGAGCGGGAGAGTTGAATGAGCAGTTCTTC.